Shown below are 27 T cell receptor beta chains from a single sample sequenced in a study of cytomegalovirus exposure and HLA in healthy donors. 13 Jbeta primers and 60 Vbeta primers were used for the PCR. Libraries were prepared by immunoSEQ multiplex PCR; TCRdb keeps only in-frame clonotypes and omits some of them. The sample totals 130,000 or so clones. The specimen sequenced was PBMCs. Receptors originate from a woman in her 40s in good health and CMV-seronegative.

V is TRBV28 and J is TRBJ1-1; no definite D call. The length of the CDR3 is 17 residues. The V end was cut by 3 bases, the J end by 1 base, with 18 bases between. Germline V lookup: CDR1 MDHEN, CDR2 SYDVKM. This chain's CDR3 is CASSFPVRSHWNTEAFF. The CDR3 coding sequence is TGTGCCAGCAGTTTCCCGGTGAGGTCTCACTGGAACACTGAAGCTTTCTTT.

This sequence joins TRBV19 and TRBJ2-5; 7 bases are a match to TRBD1. The J call may not be correct, given that the DNA end is closer to TRBJ2-7. Germline V CDR1 and CDR2: LNHDA, SQIVND (reference sequence). The CDR3 is 14 amino acids. CDR3 nucleotides: TGTGCCAGTACCTCCGGGACAGCTTCCTACGAGCAGTACTTC. Protein: CASTSGTASYEQYF.

This sequence joins TRBV4-2 and TRBJ1-1; no clear D. Trimming took off 0 bases at V and 1 base at J, with 9 bases between the two ends. The germline V gene encodes CDR1 LGHNA and CDR2 YNFKEQ. The CDR3 runs to 15 residues. DNA for the CDR3: TGTGCCAGCAGCCAAGACCAACCAGGGAACACTGAAGCTTTCTTT. Residues: CASSQDQPGNTEAFF.

The chain has TRBV7-2 and TRBJ2-2, with D perhaps TRBD2 (5 bases). Trimming removed 4 bases from V and 4 bases from J, with 13 bases in between. Germline-derived CDR1 and CDR2 are SGHTA and FQGNSA. CDR3 length equals 15 residues. The CDR3 loop is CASSSPRGSTGELFF. DNA for the CDR3: TGTGCCAGCAGCTCCCCCCGAGGGAGCACCGGGGAGCTGTTTTTT.

V gene TRBV18 combines with J gene TRBJ2-1, with D maybe TRBD1 (6 bases). Germline assignment: CDR1 KGHSH and CDR2 LQKENI. This CDR3 has 15 amino acids. The V gene lost 6 bases and the J gene lost 3 bases, with 15 bases spanning the gap. The CDR3 coding sequence is TGTGCCAGCTCTCCTCAGGGGCAAATCTACAATGAGCAGTTCTTC. The encoded protein is CASSPQGQIYNEQFF.

The DNA of the CDR3 is TGTGCCAGCAGCTACGGGGCGACAGGAAATCAGCCCCAGCATTTT. This encodes CASSYGATGNQPQHF. The chain recombines TRBV11-2 with TRBJ1-5, with a weak D call TRBD1 (6 bases). The V end was cut by 4 bases, the J end by 4 bases, with 14 bases between. Germline CDR1 and CDR2: SGHAT and FQNNGV. The CDR3 spans 15 residues.

The genes are TRBV19 and TRBJ2-3; 8 bases line up with TRBD2. Trimming took 5 bases from V and 6 from J; bases not matched to a gene: 7. Germline V lookup: CDR1 LNHDA, CDR2 SQIVND (reference sequence). The CDR3 runs to 14 residues. CDR3 in DNA: TGTGCCAGTAGTGAGGGACTAGATTCCGATACGCAGTATTTT. Translating it yields CASSEGLDSDTQYF. The variable domain in full, with the rest retrieved from reference TRBV19 and TRBJ2-3, is DGGITQSPKYLFRKEGQNVTLSCEQNLNHDAMYWYRQDPGQGLRLIYYSQIVNDFQKGDIAEGYSVSREKKESFPLTVTSAQKNPTAFYLCASSEGLDSDTQYFGPGTRLTVL.

The rearrangement links TRBV7-7 to TRBJ2-7, with TRBD2 identical over 15 bases. Germline assignment: CDR1 SSHAT and CDR2 FNYEAQ (reference sequence). This CDR3 contains 13 residues. The CDR3 coding sequence is TGTGCTAGCGGGACTAGCGGGGGGTCCGAGCAGTACTTC. Its protein product is CASGTSGGSEQYF. Filled out from reference TRBV7-7 and TRBJ2-7, the complete variable domain reads GAGVSQSPRYKVTKRGQDVTLRCDPISSHATLYWYQQALGQGPEFLTYFNYEAQPDKSGLPSDRFSAERPEGSISTLTIQRTEQRDSAMYRCASGTSGGSEQYFGPGTRLTVT.

The chain recombines TRBV5-1 with TRBJ1-3, with D possibly TRBD1 on 6 matching bases. Germline values: CDR1 SGHRS, CDR2 YFSETQ. There are 14 residues in the CDR3. Trimming took 4 bases from V and 2 from J, leaving 10 bases between them. The CDR3 DNA follows: TGCGCCAGCAGCCCATCAGGGGCTGGAAACACCATATATTTT. This translates into CASSPSGAGNTIYF.

V is TRBV7-9 and J is TRBJ1-1; 8 nucleotides agree with TRBD1. Germline lookup yields CDR1 SEHNR and CDR2 FQNEAQ (reference sequence). The CDR3 has 16 amino acids. V shed 5 bases, J shed 4 bases, and the junction held 12 bases outside the gene matches. The CDR3 sequence is CASSPVGGDRSTEAFF. The CDR3 DNA sequence: TGTGCCAGCAGCCCCGTTGGGGGGGACAGGTCCACTGAAGCTTTCTTT.

The chain carries TRBV2 and TRBJ2-4, with no clear D. Germline CDR1 is SNHLY and CDR2 is FYNNEI. The CDR3 length is 18 residues. The V end was cut by 0 bases, the J end by 4 bases, with 19 bases between. CDR3 sequence reads: CASSEAQVALGPKNIQYF. The CDR3 nucleotides read TGTGCCAGCAGTGAAGCGCAGGTGGCCCTTGGTCCAAAAAACATTCAGTACTTC.

In regard to this clone: Other DNA sequences in this sample translate to the same CDR3. CDR3 amino acids: CASSELAGGTDTQYF. CDR3 DNA sequence: TGTGCCAGCAGTGAACTAGCGGGGGGCACAGATACGCAGTATTTT. The chain recombines TRBV2 with TRBJ2-3; 10 bases map to TRBD2. CDR1 is SNHLY and CDR2 is FYNNEI in the germline V gene. V trimming: 2 bases; J trimming: 1 base; junction bases outside the gene matches: 0. The CDR3 loop spans 15 amino acids.

The chain carries TRBV7-3 and TRBJ2-1; 10 bases fit TRBD2. The CDR3 is 16 amino acids. V dropped 5 bases and J dropped 7; count of bases not matched to a gene: 11. In germline, CDR1 is SGHTA, CDR2 FQGTGA. Here the CDR3 DNA reads TGTGCCAGCAGCCCGGACAGCGGGGGGGCGCCAAATGAGCAGTTCTTC. It codes for CASSPDSGGAPNEQFF.

The chain is built from TRBV7-3 and TRBJ2-3; 7 positions match TRBD1. Germline V lookup: CDR1 SGHTA, CDR2 FQGTGA. V lost 5 bases to trimming and J lost 0 bases; unmatched junction nucleotides: 11. This CDR3 spans 17 amino acids. The CDR3 DNA reads TGTGCCAGCAGCGAGAGAAGAGGGACAGAGAGCACAGATACGCAGTATTTT. Translation: CASSERRGTESTDTQYF.

This sequence joins TRBV7-9 and TRBJ2-6, with 9 bases aligning to TRBD1. Trimming at V came to 8 bases and at J to 2 bases, leaving 7 bases not matched to a gene. Germline lookup yields CDR1 SEHNR and CDR2 FQNEAQ (reference sequence). The CDR3 consists of 16 residues. The chain's CDR3 is CASPKGDRAGANVLTF. The CDR3 DNA is TGTGCCAGCCCCAAAGGGGACAGGGCTGGGGCCAACGTCCTGACTTTC.

The chain combines TRBV19 with TRBJ2-5; D is possibly TRBD2 (7 bases). In germline, CDR1 is LNHDA, CDR2 SQIVND (reference sequence). V lost 6 bases, J lost 2 bases, and 16 bases lay in between. CDR3 size: 15 residues. The CDR3 region is CASSALGGGQETQYF. CDR3 nucleotide sequence: TGTGCCAGTAGCGCCTTAGGGGGGGGACAAGAGACCCAGTACTTC. Filled out from reference TRBV19 and TRBJ2-5, the complete variable domain reads DGGITQSPKYLFRKEGQNVTLSCEQNLNHDAMYWYRQDPGQGLRLIYYSQIVNDFQKGDIAEGYSVSREKKESFPLTVTSAQKNPTAFYLCASSALGGGQETQYFGPGTRLLVL.

The V call is TRBV7-3, the J call TRBJ2-3; tentative D call: TRBD2 (6 bases). The CDR3 length is 14 residues. Trimming took 4 bases from V and 3 from J, leaving 11 bases between them. CDR1 and CDR2 (germline): SGHTA, FQGTGA. CDR3 sequence: CASSSGTATDTQYF. The DNA for the CDR3 is TGTGCCAGCAGCTCAGGGACTGCAACAGATACGCAGTATTTT.

This sequence joins TRBV2 and TRBJ2-1; 9 positions agree with TRBD2. The V gene's germline CDR1 is SNHLY and CDR2 FYNNEI. The CDR3 spans 11 residues. CDR3: CGTSVYNEQFF. The CDR3 DNA is TGTGGGACTAGCGTCTACAATGAGCAGTTCTTC.

The rearrangement uses TRBV7-9 and TRBJ2-3, with TRBD1 identical over 8 bases. The J segment lost 13 bases and the V segment lost 5 bases, leaving 8 bases of the junction unmatched. This CDR3 is built from 12 residues. The germline CDR1 and CDR2 sequences are SEHNR and FQNEAQ (reference sequence). The CDR3 nucleotides read TGTGCCAGCAGCCCGCGGACAGGGTATAAGTATTTT. Translated, it gives CASSPRTGYKYF.

The chain recombines TRBV28 with TRBJ1-5; D is unclear. Germline V CDR1 and CDR2: MDHEN, SYDVKM. This CDR3 has 13 residues. Trimming cost V 6 bases and J 6 bases, with 12 bases left between them. In DNA form, the CDR3 reads TGTGCCAGCAGGTCCGGTTATGGTCAGCCCCAGCATTTT. This translates into CASRSGYGQPQHF.

This chain links TRBV15 with TRBJ2-7, with TRBD1 identical over 7 bases. The ends lost 1 base at V and 3 bases at J; junction bases unmatched: 3. This CDR3 has 14 amino acids. Germline V gene lookup returns CDR1 LNHNV and CDR2 YYDKDF (reference sequence). CDR3 region: CATSRGDRYYEQYF. In DNA form, the CDR3 reads TGTGCCACCAGCAGAGGGGACAGATACTACGAGCAGTACTTC.

The V gene is TRBV9, the J gene TRBJ1-6, with 8 bases aligning to TRBD1. With V trimmed by 3 bases and J by 7 bases, 6 bases remained unmatched. This CDR3 has 15 residues. CDR1 and CDR2 from the germline V gene are SGDLS and YYNGEE. The CDR3 loop is CASSATRTGNSPLHF. The CDR3 DNA follows: TGTGCCAGCAGCGCCACCAGGACAGGGAATTCACCCCTCCACTTT. Filled out from reference TRBV9 and TRBJ1-6, the complete variable domain reads DSGVTQTPKHLITATGQRVTLRCSPRSGDLSVYWYQQSLDQGLQFLIQYYNGEERAKGNILERFSAQQFPDLHSELNLSSLELGDSALYFCASSATRTGNSPLHFGNGTRLTVT.

The chain carries TRBV2 and TRBJ2-7; TRBD2 is a possible D gene (6 bases). Germline CDR1 reads SNHLY; CDR2 reads FYNNEI. V dropped 0 bases and J dropped 7 bases, with 10 bases sitting between them. The CDR3 is made up of 13 amino acids. CDR3: CASSEAARGEQYF. CDR3 DNA: TGTGCCAGCAGTGAAGCTGCACGGGGGGAGCAGTACTTC.

V usage is TRBV4-2 and J usage is TRBJ1-2, with TRBD1 matching 7 bases. CDR1 is LGHNA and CDR2 is YNFKEQ in the germline V gene. This CDR3 has 14 residues. Losses at the gene ends were 0 bases for V and 8 bases for J; bases not matched to a gene: 6. The CDR3 region is CASSQEVRGEGYTF. The CDR3 region has the DNA TGTGCCAGCAGCCAAGAAGTCAGGGGGGAAGGCTACACCTTC.

The chain uses TRBV4-2 and TRBJ2-3; 13 bases fit TRBD2. The germline V gene encodes CDR1 LGHNA and CDR2 YNFKEQ. The CDR3 is 16 residues long. Trimming removed 4 bases from V and 3 bases from J; junction bases left unmatched: 4. CDR3 protein: CASSLLAGGQTDTQYF. The CDR3 DNA sequence: TGTGCCAGCAGCCTACTAGCGGGGGGGCAAACAGATACGCAGTATTTT.

The V and J genes are TRBV10-3 and TRBJ2-1; perhaps TRBD2 as D (6 bases). The germline V gene has CDR1 ENHRY and CDR2 SYGVKD. The CDR3 has 13 residues. V was pared by 10 bases and J by 0 bases, with 10 bases between. The CDR3 DNA reads TGTGCCACGGGGACTTTCTCCTACAATGAGCAGTTCTTC. The encoded protein is CATGTFSYNEQFF.

V gene TRBV15 combines with J gene TRBJ2-1, with D hard to call. CDR3 size: 14 residues. Germline V gives CDR1 LNHNV, CDR2 YYDKDF (reference sequence). V was shortened by 4 bases and J by 4 bases, with 11 bases between the two germline ends. This CDR3 is CATSNGGFYNEQFF. In DNA, the CDR3 is TGTGCCACCAGCAATGGCGGCTTTTACAATGAGCAGTTCTTC.